Listed here are 9 T cell receptor beta chains from one sample, sequenced in a study of cytomegalovirus exposure and HLA in healthy donors. A multiplex PCR was run with 60 Vbeta primers and 13 Jbeta primers. TCRdb keeps only in-frame clones here, not all; method: immunoSEQ multiplex PCR. The sample yields under 300,000 clones, 70% to 90% seen once. Sequenced: PBMCs. These receptors originate from a man in his forties or fifties in good health and CMV-seropositive.

This chain connects TRBV9 to TRBJ1-1, with 8 bases lining up with TRBD1. The CDR3 length is 18 residues. Per germline, CDR1 SGDLS and CDR2 YYNGEE. V shed 0 bases and J 4 bases; nucleotides not matched to a gene: 14. As DNA, the CDR3 is TGTGCCAGCAGCGTAGATCCAGGGGGCGTAGGTCAGCCCACTGAAGCTTTCTTT. Translating gives CASSVDPGGVGQPTEAFF. Supplemented by reference TRBV9 and TRBJ1-1, the full variable domain reads DSGVTQTPKHLITATGQRVTLRCSPRSGDLSVYWYQQSLDQGLQFLIQYYNGEERAKGNILERFSAQQFPDLHSELNLSSLELGDSALYFCASSVDPGGVGQPTEAFFGQGTRLTVV.

Of note for this clone: This sample also contains other DNA sequences that code for the same CDR3. This chain uses TRBV7-8 with TRBJ1-1; D unclear. The V and J ends lost 3 bases and 5 bases respectively, with 10 bases between them. Germline CDR1 is SGHVS and CDR2 is FQNEAQ. There are 13 residues in the CDR3. Here the CDR3 DNA reads TGTGCCAGCAGCTTGGCGCGGAAGACTGAAGCTTTCTTT. Translation: CASSLARKTEAFF.

The chain is built from TRBV7-9 and TRBJ2-7; TRBD2 matches at 7 bases. V shed 5 bases, J shed 4 bases, and the junction held 11 bases outside the gene matches. Germline CDR1 SEHNR, CDR2 FQNEAQ (reference sequence). CDR3 size: 15 residues. CDR3 sequence: CASSLTGTTIYEQYF. In DNA, the CDR3 is TGTGCCAGCAGCCTGACCGGGACTACCATATACGAGCAGTACTTC. Using reference TRBV7-9 and TRBJ2-7 for the parts outside the CDR3, the full variable domain is DTGVSQNPRHKITKRGQNVTFRCDPISEHNRLYWYRQTLGQGPEFLTYFQNEAQLEKSRLLSDRFSAERPKGSFSTLEIQRTEQGDSAMYLCASSLTGTTIYEQYFGPGTRLTVT.

V is TRBV28 and J is TRBJ1-5, with TRBD1 matching over 9 bases. The CDR3 has 15 amino acids. Per the germline V gene, CDR1 is MDHEN and CDR2 is SYDVKM. Trimming cost V 5 bases and J 1 base; bases outside gene matches: 3. The CDR3 here is CASSMDRGSNQPQHF. CDR3 in DNA: TGTGCCAGCAGTATGGACAGGGGCAGCAATCAGCCCCAGCATTTT.

The chain carries TRBV7-2 and TRBJ2-1, with 8 nucleotides matching TRBD2. The CDR3 length is 16 residues. The germline V gene encodes CDR1 SGHTA and CDR2 FQGNSA. With 5 bases clipped from V and 4 bases from J, the junction kept 10 bases outside the gene matches. This CDR3 reads CASSPYKLADYNEQFF. For the CDR3, the DNA is TGTGCCAGCAGCCCCTATAAACTAGCGGATTACAATGAGCAGTTCTTC.

The genes are TRBV6-5 and TRBJ2-1; tentative D call: TRBD1 (5 bases). CDR3 length: 13 amino acids. The V end lost 0 bases, the J end lost 6 bases, and 6 bases lay between the germline ends. CDR1 and CDR2 (germline): MNHEY, SVGAGI. CDR3 in DNA: TGTGCCAGCAGTTACTCCGACAGCAATGAGCAGTTCTTC. Translation gives CASSYSDSNEQFF.

CDR3 nucleotide sequence: TGTGCCACTACCGCGGACATTGGGTCGGACCCCGATCCATGGGGGCCCCAGCATTTT. This translates into CATTADIGSDPDPWGPQHF. The V gene is TRBV19, the J gene TRBJ1-5; possible D gene TRBD1, 5 bases. Trimming cost V 10 bases and J 9 bases, with 37 bases left between them. This CDR3 contains 19 residues. Per the germline V gene, CDR1 is LNHDA and CDR2 is SQIVND (reference sequence). Filled out from reference TRBV19 and TRBJ1-5, the complete variable domain reads DGGITQSPKYLFRKEGQNVTLSCEQNLNHDAMYWYRQDPGQGLRLIYYSQIVNDFQKGDIAEGYSVSREKKESFPLTVTSAQKNPTAFYLCATTADIGSDPDPWGPQHFGDGTRLSIL.

This sequence joins TRBV19 and TRBJ2-5; 14 bases map to TRBD2. The CDR3 extends over 16 amino acids. Per the germline V gene, CDR1 is LNHDA and CDR2 is SQIVND (reference sequence). V shed 5 bases, J shed 3 bases, and the junction held 5 bases outside the gene matches. The DNA of the CDR3 is TGTGCCAGTAGTCCAGGGACTAGCGGGAGTAAAGAGACCCAGTACTTC. Translated, it gives CASSPGTSGSKETQYF.

The chain uses TRBV21-1 and TRBJ1-3. TRBV21-1 is termed a pseudogene. The CDR3 extends over 15 amino acids. The CDR3 region has the DNA TGTGCCAGCAGCAACCGGGACTTCTCTGGAAACACCATATATTTT. Protein sequence: CASSNRDFSGNTIYF.